The 30 T cell receptor beta chains presented below share a single source sample, sequenced in a study of blood T cell repertoires in COVID-19. Assay used: immunoSEQ multiplex PCR; TCRdb lists only in-frame clones, some missing. The sample lists 48,000 or so clones; approximately 87% were seen once. The sequencing input was peripheral blood. These receptors came from a woman aged 60-75 years with acute or convalescent COVID-19.

The V call is TRBV5-5, the J call TRBJ2-3, with D possibly matching TRBD1 (6 bases). The germline V and J ends were trimmed by 6 bases and 5 bases, with 13 bases remaining between them. Germline CDR1 and CDR2: SGHKS and YYEKEE (reference sequence). CDR3 length: 13 residues. CDR3 DNA sequence: TGTGCCAGCACCCCGCCAGGGGTAGATACGCAGTATTTT. Amino acid sequence: CASTPPGVDTQYF.

The V gene is TRBV15, the J gene TRBJ2-5; TRBD1 matches at 7 bases. Per the germline V gene, CDR1 is LNHNV and CDR2 is YYDKDF (reference sequence). V dropped 5 bases and J dropped 2; count of bases not matched to a gene: 2. CDR3 size: 13 residues. The CDR3 region has the DNA TGTGCCACCAGCGGGACAGTTCAAGAGACCCAGTACTTC. Translated: CATSGTVQETQYF.

The chain carries TRBV19 and TRBJ2-5, with 7 bases fitting TRBD1. The germline gives CDR1 LNHDA, CDR2 SQIVND (reference sequence). The CDR3 is 16 residues long. V dropped 6 bases and J dropped 1; count of bases not matched to a gene: 11. The CDR3 nucleotides read TGTGCCAGTAGCCAAAAGACAGGGCCCTTCCAAGAGACCCAGTACTTC. Encoded protein: CASSQKTGPFQETQYF.

This chain connects TRBV23-1 to TRBJ1-2; D ambiguous. TRBV23-1 is annotated as an ORF whose role is uncertain. V lost 6 bases, J lost 4 bases, and 15 bases lay in between. The CDR3 extends over 14 amino acids. For the CDR3, the DNA is TGCGCCAGCAGGAGAGGAGGGTTTGGCTATGGCTACACCTTC. As protein: CASRRGGFGYGYTF.

The gene calls are TRBV7-2 and TRBJ2-3; D possibly corresponds to TRBD1 (5 bases). This CDR3 is 17 amino acids long. Germline loops: CDR1 SGHTA, CDR2 FQGNSA. With 4 bases removed from V and 1 base from J, the gap between germline ends came to 18 bases. The CDR3 sequence: CASSSLFTGSGTDTQYF. The CDR3 nucleotides are TGTGCCAGCAGCTCTTTATTCACAGGAAGCGGCACAGATACGCAGTATTTT.

This chain links TRBV11-1 with TRBJ2-1, with 8 bases aligning to TRBD1. Per germline, CDR1 SGHAT and CDR2 FQDESV (reference sequence). This CDR3 is 15 amino acids long. The V gene end was trimmed by 0 bases and the J gene end by 7 bases; junction bases not matched to a gene: 5. The CDR3 is CASSLASTGVNEQFF. For the CDR3, the DNA is TGTGCCAGCAGCTTAGCGTCGACAGGGGTAAATGAGCAGTTCTTC.

The chain employs TRBV19 and TRBJ2-1, with 7 bases lining up with TRBD2. Germline loops: CDR1 LNHDA, CDR2 SQIVND (reference sequence). The junction had 10 bases not matched to a gene; V was cut back by 5 bases and J by 6 bases. The CDR3 has 15 residues. The CDR3 here is CASSPLAGVGNEQFF. CDR3 nucleotide sequence: TGTGCCAGTAGTCCGTTAGCGGGTGTCGGCAATGAGCAGTTCTTC.

The chain is built from TRBV6-6 and TRBJ1-3; tentative D call: TRBD1 (6 bases). CDR1 and CDR2 from the germline V gene are MNHNY and SVGAGI (reference sequence). The CDR3 loop spans 15 amino acids. The V gene lost 4 bases and the J gene lost 8 bases, with 18 bases spanning the gap. The CDR3 reads CASSSKFTGRDTIYF. The DNA for the CDR3 is TGTGCCAGCAGTTCAAAGTTCACAGGGCGCGACACCATATATTTT.

The table lists this clone with a count of one. The chain uses TRBV6-5 and TRBJ1-6; no reliable D call. The CDR3 has 15 residues. CDR1 and CDR2 (germline): MNHEY, SVGAGI. The V gene lost 4 bases and the J gene lost 7 bases, with 14 bases spanning the gap. CDR3 loop: CASSWVAADNSPLHF. The CDR3 DNA sequence: TGTGCCAGCAGTTGGGTTGCAGCGGACAATTCACCCCTCCACTTT.

The chain uses TRBV18 and TRBJ2-5; 7 bases fit TRBD1. From germline, CDR1 is KGHSH and CDR2 LQKENI. The CDR3 sequence is 15 residues long. V lost 1 base to trimming and J lost 0 bases; unmatched junction nucleotides: 2. The CDR3 region has the DNA TGTGCCAGCTCACCACTGACAGGGAACCAAGAGACCCAGTACTTC. Protein sequence: CASSPLTGNQETQYF.

The J gene is TRBJ2-1, the V gene TRBV19; 7 nucleotides line up with TRBD1. V lost 4 bases to trimming and J lost 4 bases; unmatched junction nucleotides: 4. Germline V gene sequence: CDR1 LNHDA, CDR2 SQIVND (reference sequence). The CDR3 covers 14 residues. The CDR3 loop reads CASSTRDRYNEQFF. CDR3 DNA sequence: TGTGCCAGTAGTACCCGGGACAGATACAATGAGCAGTTCTTC.

The V and J genes are TRBV4-1 and TRBJ2-3; TRBD1 is a possible D gene (6 bases). Between the trimmed V and J ends, which lost 1 base and 3 bases, there was a span of 11 bases. The V gene's germline CDR1 is MGHRA and CDR2 YSYEKL. This CDR3 region has 15 residues. CDR3 region: CASSQGTGLTDTQYF. The CDR3 region has the DNA TGCGCCAGCAGCCAAGGAACAGGGTTAACAGATACGCAGTATTTT.

The CDR3 reads CASSIPAGTVEKLFF. The DNA of the CDR3 is TGTGCCAGTAGTATACCTGCGGGGACAGTTGAAAAACTGTTTTTT. The chain recombines TRBV19 with TRBJ1-4, with 7 bases matching TRBD1. Per the germline V gene, CDR1 is LNHDA and CDR2 is SQIVND (reference sequence). The CDR3 spans 15 residues. With V trimmed by 2 bases and J by 7 bases, 7 bases remained unmatched.

The chain joins TRBV19 to TRBJ2-3, with D possibly matching TRBD1 (6 bases). The germline V gene encodes CDR1 LNHDA and CDR2 SQIVND (reference sequence). This CDR3 has 14 residues. Trimming took 6 bases from V and 7 from J, leaving 17 bases between them. CDR3 loop: CASSPDRRENTQYF. The CDR3 DNA reads as TGTGCCAGTAGCCCCGACAGGCGTGAAAATACGCAGTATTTT. The full variable domain, completed using reference TRBV19 and TRBJ2-3, is DGGITQSPKYLFRKEGQNVTLSCEQNLNHDAMYWYRQDPGQGLRLIYYSQIVNDFQKGDIAEGYSVSREKKESFPLTVTSAQKNPTAFYLCASSPDRRENTQYFGPGTRLTVL.

In its sample, this clone was seen a few times. V and J are TRBV29-1 and TRBJ1-2, with D unresolved. Per germline, CDR1 SQVTM and CDR2 ANQGSEA. The CDR3 length is 11 residues. V lost 2 bases, J lost 4 bases, and 5 bases lay in between. Here the CDR3 reads CSVETSYGYTF. The CDR3, as DNA: TGCAGCGTTGAAACTTCCTATGGCTACACCTTC.

This clone showed up just once. V is TRBV7-3 and J is TRBJ2-2; D may be TRBD2 (5 bases). This CDR3 comprises 14 residues. Germline CDR1 SGHTA, CDR2 FQGTGA. V gave up 5 bases and J gave up 0 bases, with 7 bases separating them. CDR3 sequence reads: CASSTGSNTGELFF. In DNA, the CDR3 is TGTGCCAGCAGCACGGGATCGAACACCGGGGAGCTGTTTTTT.

V usage is TRBV7-9 and J usage is TRBJ1-6; D uncertain. The V gene lost 4 bases and the J gene lost 8 bases, with 9 bases spanning the gap. This CDR3 has 13 residues. Germline values: CDR1 SEHNR, CDR2 FQNEAQ (reference sequence). CDR3 coding DNA: TGTGCCAGCAGCTCCCTGAGGGATTCACCCCTCCACTTT. Amino acids: CASSSLRDSPLHF.

The genes are TRBV5-5 and TRBJ2-7, with D perhaps TRBD1 (6 bases). Germline V gene data show CDR1 as SGHKS and CDR2 as YYEKEE (reference sequence). The CDR3 is 17 amino acids. V dropped 4 bases and J dropped 5 bases, with 25 bases sitting between them. CDR3 region: CASSLEISGNRVHEQYF. CDR3 DNA sequence: TGTGCCAGCAGCCTGGAAATTTCCGGGAACAGGGTCCACGAGCAGTACTTC. The whole variable domain, remainder taken from reference TRBV5-5 and TRBJ2-7, is DAGVTQSPTHLIKTRGQQVTLRCSPISGHKSVSWYQQVLGQGPQFIFQYYEKEERGRGNFPDRFSARQFPNYSSELNVNALLLGDSALYLCASSLEISGNRVHEQYFGPGTRLTVT.

This clone was recorded only once. The chain combines TRBV29-1 with TRBJ1-3; possible D gene TRBD1, 5 bases. Trimming shortened V by 4 bases and J by 6 bases, and 10 bases separated the two germline ends. CDR1 is SQVTM and CDR2 is ANQGSEA in the germline V gene. The CDR3 runs 12 residues. The CDR3 nucleotides read TGCAGCGTTGCCGAAGGGGCAAACACCATATATTTT. Amino acid sequence: CSVAEGANTIYF.

V is TRBV19 and J is TRBJ1-2, with a weak D call TRBD1 (6 bases). This CDR3 contains 16 residues. Per germline, CDR1 LNHDA and CDR2 SQIVND (reference sequence). Trimming took 5 bases from V and 5 from J, leaving 21 bases between them. CDR3 residues: CASSPPWGQGLYGYTF. The CDR3 DNA reads as TGTGCCAGTAGTCCGCCCTGGGGGCAGGGTCTTTATGGCTACACCTTC.

The rearrangement links TRBV7-8 to TRBJ1-1; 7 positions match TRBD1. The CDR3 has 13 residues. With 5 bases clipped from V and 2 bases from J, the junction kept 2 bases outside the gene matches. Germline lookup yields CDR1 SGHVS and CDR2 FQNEAQ. The CDR3 reads CASSQGGNTEAFF. The CDR3 DNA sequence: TGTGCCAGCAGCCAAGGGGGCAACACTGAAGCTTTCTTT.

In regard to this clone: A junction boundary mismatches the germline segment, possibly from a read error. This chain links TRBV29-1 with TRBJ2-3, with 8 bases that match TRBD2. The CDR3 is made up of 15 amino acids. Germline V CDR1 and CDR2: SQVTM, ANQGSEA. The CDR3 DNA sequence: TGCAGCGTTGAAGGGGGCAGCGGGGGCACCGATACGCAGTATTTT. It yields the protein CSVEGGSGGTDTQYF.

V is TRBV11-3 and J is TRBJ2-3, with D hard to call. The CDR3 is 15 residues long. CDR1 and CDR2 from the germline V gene are SGHNT and YENEEA. Trimming pared 1 base from V and 3 bases from J, leaving 11 bases between. The CDR3 spells CASSLGELGTDTQYF. In DNA, the CDR3 is TGTGCCAGCAGCTTAGGCGAGCTAGGTACAGATACGCAGTATTTT.

On this clone: The junction shows a germline mismatch at one end, possibly a read error. The chain carries TRBV25-1 and TRBJ2-1, with D possibly matching TRBD1 (6 bases). Looked up from germline, CDR1 is MGHDK and CDR2 is SYGVNS. The CDR3 spans 11 residues. The CDR3 sequence: CASSSRDMPLF. The CDR3 coding sequence is TGTGCCAGCAGTTCCCGGGACATGCCCCTCTTC.

The J gene is TRBJ2-5, the V gene TRBV27; D gene ambiguous. The CDR3 totals 13 residues. CDR1 is MNHEY and CDR2 is SMNVEV in the germline V gene (reference sequence). V dropped 0 bases and J dropped 5 bases, with 7 bases sitting between them. CDR3 bases: TGTGCCAGCAGTTTATCTTCACGGGAGACCCAGTACTTC. Its translation is CASSLSSRETQYF.

With regard to this clone: At the DNA level, this CDR3 is encoded by other sequences in the same sample as well. V is TRBV4-3 and J is TRBJ1-5; D might be TRBD1 (5 bases). V was pared by 0 bases and J by 7 bases, with 13 bases between. The CDR3 length is 15 residues. Germline V gene sequence: CDR1 LGHNA, CDR2 YSLEER. The CDR3 spells CASSQDGGGNQPQHF. The CDR3 DNA reads as TGCGCCAGCAGCCAAGATGGTGGGGGGAACCAGCCCCAGCATTTT.

This clone was detected a few times. The chain carries TRBV5-5 and TRBJ1-2; possible D gene TRBD1, 5 bases. CDR1 and CDR2 from the germline V gene are SGHKS and YYEKEE (reference sequence). The V end lost 1 base, the J end lost 6 bases, and 7 bases lay between the germline ends. CDR3 length equals 12 residues. CDR3 in DNA: TGTGCCAGCAGCTTGAGGGGCGATGGCTACACCTTC. Amino acid sequence: CASSLRGDGYTF.

This clone was found a few times. This chain links TRBV6-6 with TRBJ1-4; TRBD1 aligns across 11 bases. After removal of 5 bases from V and 8 bases from J, the junction contained 10 bases not matched to a gene. The CDR3 runs to 16 residues. Germline CDR1 reads MNHNY; CDR2 reads SVGAGI (reference sequence). The CDR3: CASSVGRDRGDEKLFF. The CDR3 DNA reads as TGTGCCAGCAGTGTCGGTAGGGACAGGGGGGACGAAAAACTGTTTTTT.

The chain joins TRBV11-2 to TRBJ1-3; D gene ambiguous. Trimming took off 1 base at V and 3 bases at J, with 7 bases between the two ends. The CDR3 runs to 14 residues. Germline V lookup: CDR1 SGHAT, CDR2 FQNNGV. The CDR3 region is CASSLAGNGNTIYF. In DNA, the CDR3 is TGTGCCAGCAGCTTAGCCGGGAATGGAAACACCATATATTTT.

This chain joins TRBV3-1 (or the pseudogene TRBV3-2) and TRBJ2-3; 7 bases line up with TRBD2. Germline CDR1 LGHDT, CDR2 YNNKEL (reference sequence). V gave up 2 bases and J gave up 2 bases; unmatched junction bases: 10. The CDR3 sequence is 17 residues long. The CDR3 nucleotides read TGTGCCAGCAGCCAACTTCTCGGGCTAGCGGACACAGATACGCAGTATTTT. This codes for CASSQLLGLADTDTQYF.